The rows below give T cell receptor beta chains drawn from one sample of a study of beta chain features in type 1 diabetes. The data were produced by immunoSEQ multiplex PCR, yet TCRdb's version contains in-frame clones alone and is incomplete. The sample carries some 360,000 clones, 15% to 20% recorded once. The sample taken for sequencing was naive CD4+ T cells from blood. The receptor source for this set is a woman under 30 in good health. Both conserved end residues are part of each CDR3. Fields, in order: CDR3 DNA, CDR3 protein, V gene, clone size, D gene, J gene. A D gene is named only where the DNA matches it firmly. Size values are once, few and many counts, or a class for expanded clones, and some rows have none.

DNA: TGTGCCAGCAGCTACACAGGGGGCGGGATGTACGAGCAGTACTTC; CDR3: CASSYTGGGMYEQYF; V: TRBV6-5; size: NA; D: TRBD1; J: TRBJ2-7
DNA: TGTGCCAGCTCATTTCGGACAGGGTGGCAAGAGACCCAGTACTTC; CDR3: CASSFRTGWQETQYF; V: TRBV18; size: NA; D: TRBD1; J: TRBJ2-5
DNA: TGTGCCAGCAGCTTAATGGCAGGGCCCAACTATGGCTACACCTTC; CDR3: CASSLMAGPNYGYTF; V: TRBV7-3; size: few; D: NA; J: TRBJ1-2
DNA: TGTGCCAGCAGCCCCAGACGTAACAGGGGTAATCAGCCCCAGCATTTT; CDR3: CASSPRRNRGNQPQHF; V: TRBV9; size: NA; D: TRBD1; J: TRBJ1-5
DNA: TGCGCCAGCAGCTTGGAAGCGCGGGAGGCCTGGTTCTTC; CDR3: CASSLEAREAWFF; V: TRBV5-1; size: few; D: TRBD2; J: TRBJ2-1
DNA: TGTGCCAGCAGTTACGACATCCTCTACGAGCAGTACTTC; CDR3: CASSYDILYEQYF; V: TRBV6-5; size: NA; D: NA; J: TRBJ2-7
DNA: TGTGCCAGCAAAGCGGGAGGTGAAGAGACCCAGTACTTC; CDR3: CASKAGGEETQYF; V: TRBV2; size: few; D: TRBD2; J: TRBJ2-5
DNA: TGCGCCAGCAGCTTGGGTCTCTTCGGCAATGAGCAGTTCTTC; CDR3: CASSLGLFGNEQFF; V: TRBV5-1; size: NA; D: NA; J: TRBJ2-1
DNA: TGCAGCGTTCCTACTAGCGGGGGAACGAACACCGGGGAGCTGTTTTTT; CDR3: CSVPTSGGTNTGELFF; V: TRBV29-1; size: few; D: TRBD2; J: TRBJ2-2
DNA: TGTGCCAGCAGCGCCCGAACTAGCGGGGGGGCAAGTCGCACTGATACGCAGTATTTT; CDR3: CASSARTSGGASRTDTQYF; V: TRBV7-2; size: few; D: TRBD2; J: TRBJ2-3
DNA: TGCGCCAGCAGCCAAGAAAGGCTAGACCAGCAGTTCTTC; CDR3: CASSQERLDQQFF; V: TRBV4-1; size: few; D: NA; J: TRBJ2-1
DNA: TGTGCCAGCAGTTCTCTAGCGGGAGAAAGCTCCTACAATGAGCAGTTCTTC; CDR3: CASSSLAGESSYNEQFF; V: TRBV25-1; size: NA; D: TRBD2; J: TRBJ2-1
DNA: TGTGCCAGCAGCGATGGGACGGGGGACGGCTACACCTTC; CDR3: CASSDGTGDGYTF; V: TRBV9; size: few; D: NA; J: TRBJ1-2
DNA: TGTGCCTGGAGTGAAATTCGATCTAGCGGGATTCTCGATGAGCAGTTCTTC; CDR3: CAWSEIRSSGILDEQFF; V: TRBV30; size: few; D: TRBD2; J: TRBJ2-1
DNA: TGTGCCAGCAGCACTGCAGCGGGATTACAAGAGACCCAGTACTTC; CDR3: CASSTAAGLQETQYF; V: TRBV9; size: few; D: TRBD2; J: TRBJ2-5
DNA: TGTGCCAGCAGCTTGGGGGCGACTAGCGGCCAAGAGACCCAGTACTTC; CDR3: CASSLGATSGQETQYF; V: TRBV5-5; size: NA; D: TRBD2; J: TRBJ2-5
DNA: TGTGCCAGCAGCTTACGGTCCAGGGCCCACTATGGCTACACCTTC; CDR3: CASSLRSRAHYGYTF; V: TRBV7-2; size: few; D: NA; J: TRBJ1-2
DNA: TGTGCCAGCAGCAAGACTAGCGGGATTCTCAATGAGCAGTTCTTC; CDR3: CASSKTSGILNEQFF; V: TRBV5-4; size: NA; D: TRBD2; J: TRBJ2-1
DNA: TGTGCCAGCAGCTTATTTACAGCTTACAATGAGCAGTTCTTC; CDR3: CASSLFTAYNEQFF; V: TRBV2; size: NA; D: NA; J: TRBJ2-1
DNA: TGTGCCAGCTCCCCTGACAGGGACCGAGGCTACACCTTC; CDR3: CASSPDRDRGYTF; V: TRBV18; size: few; D: TRBD1; J: TRBJ1-2
DNA: TGTGCTATAGAAGCAACCTCTGGGGCCAACGTCCTGACTTTC; CDR3: CAIEATSGANVLTF; V: TRBV7-7; size: few; D: NA; J: TRBJ2-6
DNA: TGCGCCAGCAGATTGGCAGGGTCGGGAAACACCATATATTTT; CDR3: CASRLAGSGNTIYF; V: TRBV5-1; size: NA; D: NA; J: TRBJ1-3
DNA: TGTGCCAGCAGCACCTTAGTGGGAGGTACAGGTGAGCAGTTCTTC; CDR3: CASSTLVGGTGEQFF; V: TRBV11-2; size: few; D: NA; J: TRBJ2-1
DNA: TGTGCCACCACAGGAGGGGAGACCCAGTACTTC; CDR3: CATTGGETQYF; V: TRBV6-6; size: few; D: NA; J: TRBJ2-5
DNA: TGTGCCAGTAGTACCGGTTTGAATCAGCCCCAGCATTTT; CDR3: CASSTGLNQPQHF; V: TRBV19; size: few; D: NA; J: TRBJ1-5
DNA: TGTGCCAGCAGCTTAGAAGGGCCGGGAGGAGCTTTCTTT; CDR3: CASSLEGPGGAFF; V: TRBV7-9; size: NA; D: NA; J: TRBJ1-1
DNA: TGCGCCAGCAGCTTGCCGGGCCTAGCGGGAGGGACCTACGAGCAGTACTTC; CDR3: CASSLPGLAGGTYEQYF; V: TRBV5-1; size: NA; D: TRBD2; J: TRBJ2-7
DNA: TGCGCCAGCCGACAGCCACCGAATGAGCAGTTCTTC; CDR3: CASRQPPNEQFF; V: TRBV5-1; size: NA; D: NA; J: TRBJ2-1
DNA: TGTGCCAGCGGAGCATACAATGAGCAGTTCTTC; CDR3: CASGAYNEQFF; V: TRBV7-6; size: few; D: NA; J: TRBJ2-1
DNA: TGTGCCAGCAGCCGGGCGCTAGGGGTAAACAATGAGCAGTTCTTC; CDR3: CASSRALGVNNEQFF; V: TRBV9; size: few; D: NA; J: TRBJ2-1
DNA: TGTGCCAGCAGCTTTCCGGGACAGGGGTTTTATGGCTACACCTTC; CDR3: CASSFPGQGFYGYTF; V: TRBV2; size: few; D: TRBD1; J: TRBJ1-2